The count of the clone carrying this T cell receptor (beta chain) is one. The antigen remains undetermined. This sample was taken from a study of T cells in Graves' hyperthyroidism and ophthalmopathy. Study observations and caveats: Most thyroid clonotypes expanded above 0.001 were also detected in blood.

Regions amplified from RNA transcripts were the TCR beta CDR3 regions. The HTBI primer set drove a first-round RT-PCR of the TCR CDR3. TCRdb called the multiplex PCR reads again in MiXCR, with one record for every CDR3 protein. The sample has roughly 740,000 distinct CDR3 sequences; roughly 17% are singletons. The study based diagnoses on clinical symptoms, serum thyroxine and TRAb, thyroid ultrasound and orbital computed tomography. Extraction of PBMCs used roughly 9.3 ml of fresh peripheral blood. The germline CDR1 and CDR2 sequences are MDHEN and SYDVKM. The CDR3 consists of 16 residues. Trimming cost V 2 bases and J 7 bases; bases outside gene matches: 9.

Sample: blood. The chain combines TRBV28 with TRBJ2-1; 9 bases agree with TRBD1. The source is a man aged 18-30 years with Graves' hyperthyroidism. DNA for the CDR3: TGTGCCAGCAGTTTAGGACAGGGGCTAAGGGAAAATGAGCAGTTCTTC. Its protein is CASSLGQGLRENEQFF.